The 27 T cell receptor beta chains listed next were all sequenced from one sample in a study of CD8+ T cells in alopecia areata. Sequencing used cDNA as its template, made by extracting RNA and reverse transcribing it. The protocol was immunoSEQ multiplex PCR, while the TCRdb copy is restricted to in-frame clones and leaves out a portion. The sample holds tens of thousands of clones, roughly 70% seen once. Regarding treatment: oral pan-JAK inhibitor, 5-10 mg twice daily. Sequenced here: CD8+ T cells sorted from blood, sampled at week 24, from a patient treated with tofacitinib. The receptors were sampled from a human donor with alopecia areata.

This clone was observed a few times. This chain links TRBV29-1 with TRBJ2-1; 14 positions agree with TRBD2. V shed 7 bases, J shed 6 bases, and the junction held 8 bases outside the gene matches. The CDR3 runs to 15 residues. Germline values: CDR1 SQVTM, CDR2 ANQGSEA. CDR3 loop: CSAWTSGRLVNEQFF. The CDR3 DNA is TGCAGCGCGTGGACTAGCGGGAGGTTGGTCAATGAGCAGTTCTTC.

V and J are TRBV29-1 and TRBJ2-7; no reliable D call. The CDR3 is 11 residues long. CDR1 and CDR2 (germline): SQVTM, ANQGSEA. The V end was cut by 5 bases, the J end by 3 bases, with 8 bases between. CDR3 bases: TGCAGCGTTACGGACGGCTACGAGCAGTACTTC. Protein: CSVTDGYEQYF.

This chain joins TRBV11-3 and TRBJ2-2, with no clear D. The CDR3 loop spans 16 amino acids. Trimming shortened V by 2 bases and J by 11 bases, and 21 bases separated the two germline ends. Germline-derived CDR1 and CDR2 are SGHNT and YENEEA. The CDR3 DNA follows: TGTGCCAGCAGCTTAACACCTTCGGGTGTCCTGAAAGAGCTGTTTTTT. This sequence encodes CASSLTPSGVLKELFF.

This clone was counted ten times or more. The J gene is TRBJ2-5, the V gene TRBV14, with 8 bases fitting TRBD2. V dropped 0 bases and J dropped 5; count of bases not matched to a gene: 5. Germline CDR1 and CDR2: SGHDN and FVKESK. The CDR3 contains 15 residues. The CDR3 nucleotides are TGTGCCAGCAGCCAAGAGGGGACTAGGGGGGAGACCCAGTACTTC. Translation gives CASSQEGTRGETQYF.

The rearrangement links TRBV5-1 to TRBJ1-1; 9 bases map to TRBD1. Trimming removed 4 bases from V and 13 bases from J; junction bases left unmatched: 14. The V gene's germline CDR1 is SGHRS and CDR2 YFSETQ. The CDR3 has 14 residues. This chain's CDR3 is CASSNEWTGENGFF. CDR3 DNA sequence: TGCGCCAGCAGCAACGAATGGACAGGGGAGAACGGTTTCTTT.

This clone has only a few counts. The rearrangement links TRBV27 to TRBJ2-3; D is ambiguous. The CDR3 loop spans 12 amino acids. V was cut by 2 bases and J by 6 bases, with 6 bases left in between. The V gene's germline CDR1 is MNHEY and CDR2 SMNVEV (reference sequence). For the CDR3, the DNA is TGTGCCAGCAGTTTAGCCGGCGATACGCAGTATTTT. It encodes CASSLAGDTQYF.

The CDR3 sequence is CASSGLEQGAPDYGYTF. The CDR3 DNA sequence: TGCGCCAGCAGCGGGTTAGAGCAGGGGGCGCCGGACTATGGCTACACCTTC. The J gene is TRBJ1-2, the V gene TRBV5-1, with 8 bases fitting TRBD1. V shed 4 bases and J 3 bases; nucleotides not matched to a gene: 14. Germline V gene data show CDR1 as SGHRS and CDR2 as YFSETQ. CDR3 length: 17 residues.

This chain uses TRBV2 with TRBJ2-7; D is possibly TRBD1 or TRBD2 (5 bases each). The germline V gene encodes CDR1 SNHLY and CDR2 FYNNEI. The CDR3 totals 14 residues. The germline V and J ends were trimmed by 5 bases and 2 bases, with 13 bases remaining between them. CDR3: CASSITGGTYEQYF. CDR3 in DNA: TGTGCCAGCAGTATAACTGGGGGAACCTACGAGCAGTACTTC.

This chain connects TRBV27 to TRBJ2-3, with TRBD1 matching 9 bases. The V and J ends lost 3 bases and 4 bases, in that order; junction bases with no gene match: 8. Germline V gene data show CDR1 as MNHEY and CDR2 as SMNVEV (reference sequence). This CDR3 spans 16 amino acids. CDR3 in DNA: TGTGCCAGCAGTTTCTCTGGGACAGGGCTCGCAGATACGCAGTATTTT. Its protein is CASSFSGTGLADTQYF.

This clone was counted a few times. The chain has TRBV5-4 and TRBJ2-1; 12 nucleotides match TRBD2. The germline V gene has CDR1 SGHNT and CDR2 YYREEE (reference sequence). Trimming took 3 bases from V and 9 from J; bases not matched to a gene: 7. There are 15 residues in the CDR3. This chain's CDR3 is CASSSRLAGEGEQFF. CDR3 coding DNA: TGTGCCAGCAGCTCCAGACTAGCGGGGGAGGGTGAGCAGTTCTTC.

This clone occurred a few times. The CDR3 nucleotides are TGTGCCAGCAGAAATAGCGGGGGGGCCCAAGAGACCCAGTACTTC. It yields the protein CASRNSGGAQETQYF. The V and J genes are TRBV6-5 and TRBJ2-5, with 11 bases fitting TRBD2. The J segment lost 1 base and the V segment lost 6 bases, leaving 4 bases of the junction unmatched. Germline CDR1 and CDR2: MNHEY and SVGAGI. The CDR3 runs to 15 residues.

This chain joins TRBV5-5 and TRBJ2-1; weak D call: TRBD2 (6 bases). V lost 0 bases to trimming and J lost 5 bases, with 9 bases between them. CDR1 and CDR2 (germline): SGHKS, YYEKEE (reference sequence). The length of the CDR3 is 14 residues. CDR3 amino acids: CASSLERVHNEQFF. CDR3 sequence (DNA): TGTGCCAGCAGCTTGGAGCGGGTCCACAATGAGCAGTTCTTC.

The chain joins TRBV2 to TRBJ1-3, with D unresolved. V lost 2 bases to trimming and J lost 0 bases, with 8 bases between them. Germline loops: CDR1 SNHLY, CDR2 FYNNEI. This CDR3 region has 15 residues. CDR3 coding DNA: TGTGCCAGCAGTGAAACGTGGACCTCTGGAAACACCATATATTTT. Amino acid sequence: CASSETWTSGNTIYF.

The CDR3: CASSWDRPAQETQYF. The CDR3 DNA sequence: TGCGCCAGCAGCTGGGACAGGCCAGCCCAAGAGACCCAGTACTTC. The genes are TRBV5-1 and TRBJ2-5; 8 bases agree with TRBD1. The CDR3 covers 15 residues. Trimming took 3 bases from V and 1 from J; bases not matched to a gene: 5. Per germline, CDR1 SGHRS and CDR2 YFSETQ. Drawing the rest from reference TRBV5-1 and TRBJ2-5, the complete variable domain is KAGVTQTPRYLIKTRGQQVTLSCSPISGHRSVSWYQQTPGQGLQFLFEYFSETQRNKGNFPGRFSGRQFSNSRSEMNVSTLELGDSALYLCASSWDRPAQETQYFGPGTRLLVL.

The rearrangement uses TRBV27 and TRBJ1-5; D is possibly TRBD1 (5 bases). This CDR3 contains 15 residues. The V and J ends lost 2 bases and 5 bases respectively, with 13 bases between them. The germline gives CDR1 MNHEY, CDR2 SMNVEV (reference sequence). The CDR3 loop reads CASSLVGAGHQPQHF. CDR3 sequence (DNA): TGTGCCAGCAGTTTAGTAGGGGCGGGACATCAGCCCCAGCATTTT.

This clone has just a few counts. This chain joins TRBV7-6 and TRBJ1-2; TRBD1 is a possible D gene (6 bases). V was shortened by 3 bases and J by 0 bases, with 11 bases between the two germline ends. Germline V gene data show CDR1 as SGHVS and CDR2 as FNYEAQ. The CDR3 covers 15 residues. CDR3 sequence (DNA): TGTGCCAGCAGCTTGGGGGACACCCCTAACTATGGCTACACCTTC. Translation gives CASSLGDTPNYGYTF.

This clone occurred a few times. V and J are TRBV27 and TRBJ1-4, with TRBD1 matching 8 bases. V shed 6 bases, J shed 4 bases, and the junction held 7 bases outside the gene matches. CDR1 MNHEY and CDR2 SMNVEV come from the germline V gene (reference sequence). The CDR3 consists of 15 residues. The CDR3 sequence is CASSEGTGLNEKLFF. The CDR3 coding sequence is TGTGCCAGCAGCGAAGGGACAGGCCTTAATGAAAAACTGTTTTTT.

This clone turned up a few times. The J gene is TRBJ1-1, the V gene TRBV9; D perhaps matches TRBD1 (6 bases). CDR3 length equals 14 residues. CDR1 and CDR2 from the germline V gene are SGDLS and YYNGEE. The germline V and J ends were trimmed by 2 bases and 1 base, with 9 bases remaining between them. CDR3 bases: TGTGCCAGCAGCGTGGAGACAGGGAACACTGAAGCTTTCTTT. Translation gives CASSVETGNTEAFF.

The chain links TRBV7-9 to TRBJ2-7, with unresolved D. Trimming took 5 bases from V and 1 from J, leaving 12 bases between them. The CDR3 consists of 14 residues. Germline-derived CDR1 and CDR2 are SEHNR and FQNEAQ (reference sequence). For the CDR3, the DNA is TGTGCCAGCAGCCCAGTCGGCCCTTCCTACGAGCAGTACTTC. Translated, it gives CASSPVGPSYEQYF.

CDR3 amino acids: CASSSDADRGYGYTF. The CDR3 region has the DNA TGTGCCAGCAGTTCCGATGCGGACAGGGGTTATGGCTACACCTTC. The chain links TRBV27 to TRBJ1-2; the match to TRBD1 covers 9 bases. Trimming cost V 4 bases and J 5 bases; bases outside gene matches: 8. The CDR3 consists of 15 residues. Germline V gene sequence: CDR1 MNHEY, CDR2 SMNVEV (reference sequence).

This chain's CDR3 is CASSWDRGIEQYF. The CDR3 bases are TGTGCCAGCAGCTGGGACAGGGGAATCGAGCAGTACTTC. The rearrangement joins TRBV5-4 to TRBJ2-7, with 10 bases matching TRBD1. This CDR3 region has 13 residues. Germline lookup yields CDR1 SGHNT and CDR2 YYREEE (reference sequence). J lost 6 bases, V lost 3 bases, and 3 bases had no gene match.

The chain employs TRBV7-9 and TRBJ2-3; 8 bases are shared with TRBD2. Trimming took 4 bases from V and 0 from J; bases not matched to a gene: 6. This CDR3 region has 16 residues. Germline V gene sequence: CDR1 SEHNR, CDR2 FQNEAQ (reference sequence). The CDR3 reads CASSSQRGQSTDTQYF. DNA of the CDR3: TGTGCCAGCAGCTCACAGCGGGGGCAGAGCACAGATACGCAGTATTTT.

The V and J genes are TRBV13 and TRBJ2-1; TRBD1 agrees at 7 bases. Per the germline V gene, CDR1 is PRHDT and CDR2 is FYEKMQ (reference sequence). CDR3 length: 21 amino acids. The V and J ends lost 5 bases and 3 bases, in that order; junction bases with no gene match: 25. CDR3 sequence: CASSPFAPDTPRDSFYNEQFF. The CDR3 DNA reads as TGTGCCAGCAGCCCCTTTGCCCCCGACACGCCCCGGGACAGCTTCTACAATGAGCAGTTCTTC.

V and J are TRBV7-9 and TRBJ2-5; 7 bases are a match to TRBD2. The J segment lost 11 bases and the V segment lost 6 bases, leaving 9 bases of the junction unmatched. CDR3 length: 12 amino acids. Germline CDR1 and CDR2: SEHNR and FQNEAQ (reference sequence). CDR3: CASRSGGLEQYF. The CDR3 DNA reads as TGTGCCAGCAGATCCGGGGGGTTGGAGCAGTACTTC.

This clone has just a few counts. The chain joins TRBV4-3 to TRBJ2-5, with 8 bases identical to TRBD1. This CDR3 is 15 amino acids long. Germline CDR1 LGHNA, CDR2 YSLEER. V was clipped by 2 bases and J by 3 bases; unmatched bases: 5. In DNA form, the CDR3 reads TGCGCCAGCAGCCAAACTGCGGACAGGGAAGAGACCCAGTACTTC. This encodes CASSQTADREETQYF.

The V and J genes are TRBV7-8 and TRBJ2-5; TRBD1 aligns across 12 bases. Germline loops: CDR1 SGHVS, CDR2 FQNEAQ. This CDR3 region has 17 residues. The V segment lost 0 bases and the J segment 7 bases; nucleotides outside the gene matches: 9. The CDR3 sequence is CASSLAVGTGGFGTQYF. DNA for the CDR3: TGTGCCAGCAGCTTAGCGGTCGGGACAGGGGGCTTCGGGACCCAGTACTTC.

This clone was counted a few times. This chain connects TRBV7-2 to TRBJ2-1; D uncertain. Trimming stripped 5 bases from V and 2 bases from J, with 7 bases between. Germline CDR1 SGHTA, CDR2 FQGNSA. The length of the CDR3 is 13 residues. CDR3: CASSLDTYNEQFF. In DNA, the CDR3 is TGTGCCAGCAGCCTAGATACCTACAATGAGCAGTTCTTC.